The 17 T cell receptor beta chains given below trace back to one sample, sequenced in a study of T cell repertoires in aging, cancer and after chemotherapy (dated by TCRdb to the late 2010s). Instrument on record: Illumina MiSeq. Rearranged TRB sequences spanning V, D and J segments were amplified in a multiplex touch-down PCR with a mixed TRB-A/B primer pool. TCRdb ran its own pipeline on the public reads, namely fastp trimming at Q25 and MiXCR clone calling, and kept in-frame beta chains. Each entry is one CDR3 protein sequence, shown with its most common DNA and genes. The sample table shows 4,500 to 5,000 distinct CDR3 sequences, and 33% are seen once. The top ten constitute around 14% of the sample. Genomic DNA extracted from peripheral blood, rather than sorted cells or RNA, was used as the source for amplification of TCR beta rearrangements. The specimen sequenced was blood. These receptors came from a human donor with a blood cancer.

The sample holds a few counts of this clonotype. The V gene is TRBV6-2 or TRBV6-3, the J gene TRBJ1-1, with a possible D match to TRBD1 (5 bases). This CDR3 spans 13 amino acids. Trimming cost V 6 bases and J 4 bases, with 12 bases left between them. Looked up from germline, CDR1 is MNHEY and CDR2 is SVGEGT. The chain's CDR3 is CASSWDVSTEAFF. DNA for the CDR3: TGTGCCAGCAGCTGGGACGTGAGCACTGAAGCTTTCTTT.

The chain has TRBV5-1 and TRBJ2-3, with 14 bases lining up with TRBD2. The CDR3 sequence is 20 residues long. Germline CDR1 and CDR2: SGHRS and YFSETQ. The V segment lost 0 bases and the J segment 1 base; nucleotides outside the gene matches: 10. For the CDR3, the DNA is TGCGCCAGCAGCTTGGGTCGAGGACTAGCGGGGGGTCGAGGCACAGATACGCAGTATTTT. Its translation: CASSLGRGLAGGRGTDTQYF.

The V call is TRBV4-3, the J call TRBJ2-2; D is uncertain. From germline, CDR1 is LGHNA and CDR2 YSLEER. The CDR3 length is 15 residues. The ends were cut back, 1 base at V and 2 bases at J, with 8 bases in the middle. CDR3 in DNA: TGCGCCAGCAGCCAAGGTCGTTTTAACACCGGGGAGCTGTTTTTT. Amino acid sequence: CASSQGRFNTGELFF.

This chain uses TRBV10-3 with TRBJ2-7, with unresolved D. The ends were cut back, 2 bases at V and 3 bases at J, with 5 bases in the middle. The germline V gene has CDR1 ENHRY and CDR2 SYGVKD. CDR3 size: 12 residues. The DNA for the CDR3 is TGTGCCATCAGTGAGGGCGACTACGAGCAGTACTTC. As protein: CAISEGDYEQYF.

Of note for this clonotype: This could be a read error, since a much larger clone is one nucleotide away. The V gene is TRBV12-3 or TRBV12-4, the J gene TRBJ2-1, with a weak D call TRBD1 (6 bases). The J call may be in error: the DNA end matches TRBJ2-5 better. The CDR3 sequence is 14 residues long. The CDR3 reads CASSLGAVQESQYF. In DNA form, the CDR3 reads TGTGCCAGCAGCTTGGGGGCAGTGCAAGAGTCCCAGTACTTC.

The chain employs TRBV10-3 and TRBJ2-3; TRBD2 matches 13 bases. After removal of 4 bases from V and 1 base from J, the junction contained 11 bases not matched to a gene. This CDR3 has 19 amino acids. Germline V gene lookup returns CDR1 ENHRY and CDR2 SYGVKD. In nucleotides, the CDR3 is TGTGCCATCAGTGGGGGGGGACTAGCGGGGAGCTGGGGCACAGATACGCAGTATTTT. As protein: CAISGGGLAGSWGTDTQYF.

Sample share makes this clonotype medium-sized (0.01 to 0.1%). The chain employs TRBV7-6 and TRBJ2-7; a possible D gene is TRBD2 (6 bases). The CDR3 is made up of 14 amino acids. The germline V and J ends were trimmed by 5 bases and 3 bases, with 14 bases remaining between them. Germline assignment: CDR1 SGHVS and CDR2 FNYEAQ. CDR3 sequence reads: CASSPGTEGYEQYF. The CDR3 bases are TGTGCCAGCAGCCCGGGCACGGAGGGCTACGAGCAGTACTTC.

This clonotype is labeled as medium-sized (0.01 to 0.1%). The junction differs from germline at one of its ends, possibly a read error. This sequence joins TRBV12-3 or TRBV12-4 and TRBJ2-7; the D is unclear. This CDR3 contains 10 residues. In DNA, the CDR3 is TGTGCCAGCGGTTTCCCCGAGCAGTACTTC. This gives the protein CASGFPEQYF.

The chain recombines TRBV30 with TRBJ1-1; D gene unclear. CDR1 GTSNPN and CDR2 SVGIG come from the germline V gene (reference sequence). The CDR3 is made up of 15 amino acids. The V end lost 2 bases, the J end lost 1 base, and 14 bases lay between the germline ends. CDR3 sequence (DNA): TGTGCCTGGAGTCCTCAGGTGGCAGCGAACACTGAAGCTTTCTTT. The encoded protein is CAWSPQVAANTEAFF. Together with reference TRBV30 and TRBJ1-1, the CDR3 gives the full variable domain: SQTIHQWPATLVQPVGSPLSLECTVEGTSNPNLYWYRQAAGRGLQLLFYSVGIGQISSEVPQNLSASRPQDRQFILSSKKLLLSDSGFYLCAWSPQVAANTEAFFGQGTRLTVV.

The chain is built from TRBV10-3 and TRBJ1-4; maybe TRBD1 (5 bases). The germline V gene has CDR1 ENHRY and CDR2 SYGVKD. The CDR3 is made up of 12 amino acids. Trimming left V 11 bases short and J 3 bases short, with 10 bases between. The CDR3 coding sequence is TGTGCCTCCGGGGCCCCTAATGAAAAACTGTTTTTT. Residues: CASGAPNEKLFF.

By sample fraction, this clonotype is medium-sized. The chain uses TRBV10-3 and TRBJ2-3; possible D gene TRBD1, 6 bases. Germline values: CDR1 ENHRY, CDR2 SYGVKD. The V gene lost 3 bases and the J gene lost 4 bases, with 8 bases spanning the gap. This CDR3 spans 13 amino acids. The CDR3 loop reads CAISEQGSDTQYF. The CDR3 DNA reads as TGTGCCATCAGTGAACAGGGATCAGATACGCAGTATTTT.

This clonotype came up a few times. The chain recombines TRBV18 with TRBJ1-5; D possibly corresponds to TRBD1 (6 bases). Trimming pared 4 bases from V and 0 bases from J, leaving 10 bases between. CDR1 is KGHSH and CDR2 is LQKENI in the germline V gene. CDR3 length equals 15 residues. CDR3 nucleotide sequence: TGTGCCAGCTCACAGGGGGGGTTTAGCAATCAGCCCCAGCATTTT. It yields the protein CASSQGGFSNQPQHF.

The chain joins TRBV18 to TRBJ1-5; D might be TRBD1 (6 bases). Germline V CDR1 and CDR2: KGHSH, LQKENI. CDR3 length: 14 residues. V was trimmed by 6 bases and J by 6 bases, leaving 15 bases between them. CDR3 DNA sequence: TGTGCCAGCTCCCTCCGGGAGGGGGGTCAGCCCCAGCATTTT. Encoded protein: CASSLREGGQPQHF.

This clonotype is labeled medium-sized. The chain carries TRBV6-5 and TRBJ2-1; D unresolved. Germline CDR1 reads MNHEY; CDR2 reads SVGAGI. The CDR3 covers 12 residues. Trimming shortened V by 4 bases and J by 10 bases, and 11 bases separated the two germline ends. The CDR3 bases are TGTGCCAGCAGTTTCGGAGTCGGCGAGCAGTTCTTC. This codes for CASSFGVGEQFF.

The CDR3 is CASSHGDRTSYGYTF. The CDR3 region has the DNA TGCGCCAGCAGCCATGGGGACAGGACAAGCTATGGCTACACCTTC. The chain combines TRBV4-3 with TRBJ1-2; 8 bases align to TRBD1. J was trimmed by 4 bases and V by 3 bases; bases with no gene match: 7. The CDR3 runs to 15 residues. CDR1 is LGHNA and CDR2 is YSLEER in the germline V gene.

The rearrangement joins TRBV20-1 to TRBJ1-5; 8 bases are shared with TRBD1. V shed 3 bases and J 2 bases; nucleotides not matched to a gene: 15. The CDR3 extends over 18 amino acids. The germline gives CDR1 DFQATT, CDR2 SNEGSKA (reference sequence). The CDR3 region has the DNA TGCAGTGCTAGTTCCGGGACAGGCCCATCCGAAGGCAATCAGCCCCAGCATTTT. Its translation is CSASSGTGPSEGNQPQHF.

This clonotype was seen a handful of times. The chain links TRBV24-1 to TRBJ2-1; the match to TRBD2 covers 7 bases. The CDR3 has 16 residues. V trimming: 2 bases; J trimming: 3 bases; junction bases outside the gene matches: 6. Germline CDR1 and CDR2: KGHDR and SFDVKD. The CDR3, as DNA: TGTGCCACCAGTGATTGGCGGACTAGAAGCTACAATGAGCAGTTCTTC. Its protein product is CATSDWRTRSYNEQFF.